Below are 5 T cell receptor beta chains sequenced from a single sample in a study of blood T cells in healthy people across ages. A second PCR of 7 to 11 cycles used a sample-barcoded 5' primer and a J-beta primer mix. TCRdb called the 5' RACE reads again in MiXCR, with one record for every CDR3 protein. The table records 800,000 or so distinct CDR3 sequences, less than 60% of them present only once. Sequencing was performed on blood. These receptors were obtained from a man at least 80 years old in good health.

This clonotype has a count of ten or more. The rearrangement links TRBV2 to TRBJ2-1; 13 positions match TRBD2. Germline-derived CDR1 and CDR2 are SNHLY and FYNNEI. The length of the CDR3 is 15 residues. The ends lost 6 bases at V and 3 bases at J; junction bases unmatched: 2. The CDR3 here is CASRRLAGGYNEQFF. CDR3 sequence (DNA): TGTGCCAGCAGAAGACTAGCGGGAGGCTACAATGAGCAGTTCTTC.

The V gene is TRBV20-1, the J gene TRBJ2-3; TRBD1 aligns across 10 bases. This CDR3 is 16 amino acids long. Germline CDR1 DFQATT, CDR2 SNEGSKA (reference sequence). J was trimmed by 1 base and V by 5 bases; bases with no gene match: 9. The CDR3 DNA reads as TGCAGTGCTTTCCACCGGACAGGGGGACGCACAGATACGCAGTATTTT. This encodes CSAFHRTGGRTDTQYF.

This sequence joins TRBV12-3 or TRBV12-4 and TRBJ1-6; D uncertain. The V end lost 1 base, the J end lost 10 bases, and 11 bases lay between the germline ends. The CDR3 is 14 amino acids. The CDR3 sequence is CASSLEDAGSPLHF. In DNA form, the CDR3 reads TGTGCCAGCAGTTTAGAGGACGCTGGGTCACCCCTCCACTTT.

On this clonotype itself: With a much larger clone just one base away, this may be a read error. V is TRBV5-1 and J is TRBJ1-1; 8 nucleotides line up with TRBD1. This CDR3 region has 14 residues. The V gene end was trimmed by 4 bases and the J gene end by 4 bases; junction bases not matched to a gene: 6. Germline V gene lookup returns CDR1 SGHRS and CDR2 YFSETQ. The CDR3 bases are TGCGCCAGCAGCGTGGACAGGGCCGCCACTGAAGCTTTCTTT. Translation gives CASSVDRAATEAFF. The full variable domain, with the rest looked up from reference TRBV5-1 and TRBJ1-1, is KAGVTQTPRYLIKTRGQQVTLSCSPISGHRSVSWYQQTPGQGLQFLFEYFSETQRNKGNFPGRFSGRQFSNSRSEMNVSTLELGDSALYLCASSVDRAATEAFFGQGTRLTVV.

This clonotype was picked up a small number of times. The V gene is TRBV20-1, the J gene TRBJ2-7; the match to TRBD2 covers 8 bases. CDR3 size: 12 residues. J was trimmed by 3 bases and V by 4 bases; bases with no gene match: 2. The germline CDR1 and CDR2 sequences are DFQATT and SNEGSKA (reference sequence). The CDR3 here is CSAIAGLYEQYF. CDR3 DNA sequence: TGCAGTGCTATAGCGGGACTCTACGAGCAGTACTTC.